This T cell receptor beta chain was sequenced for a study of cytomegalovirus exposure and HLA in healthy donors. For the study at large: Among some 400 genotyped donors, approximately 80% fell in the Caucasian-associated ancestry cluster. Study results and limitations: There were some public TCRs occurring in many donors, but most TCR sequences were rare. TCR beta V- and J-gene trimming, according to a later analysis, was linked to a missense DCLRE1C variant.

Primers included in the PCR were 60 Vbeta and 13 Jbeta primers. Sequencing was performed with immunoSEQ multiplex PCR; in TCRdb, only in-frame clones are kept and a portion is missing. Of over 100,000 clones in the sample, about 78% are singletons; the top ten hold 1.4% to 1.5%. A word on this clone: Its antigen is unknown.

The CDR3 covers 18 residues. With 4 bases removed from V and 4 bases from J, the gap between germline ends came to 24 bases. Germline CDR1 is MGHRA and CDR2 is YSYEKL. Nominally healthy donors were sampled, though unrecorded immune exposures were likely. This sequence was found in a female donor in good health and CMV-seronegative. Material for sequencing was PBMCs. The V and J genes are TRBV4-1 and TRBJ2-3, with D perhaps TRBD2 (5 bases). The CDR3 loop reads CASSLPVFSGASSDTQYF. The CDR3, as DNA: TGCGCCAGCAGCCTCCCCGTTTTCAGCGGAGCTTCGTCAGATACGCAGTATTTT.